The 28 T cell receptor beta chains below all came from one sample that was sequenced in a study of blood T cell repertoires in COVID-19. Using immunoSEQ multiplex PCR, the repertoire was profiled, and TCRdb retains in-frame clones only, with some absent. This table has some 260,000 clones, roughly nine tenths appearing once. The sample taken for sequencing was peripheral blood. All receptors come from a man in his late teens or twenties with active or convalescent COVID-19.

The chain uses TRBV18 and TRBJ2-7; 12 nucleotides line up with TRBD2. After removal of 6 bases from V and 11 bases from J, the junction contained 8 bases not matched to a gene. Germline lookup yields CDR1 KGHSH and CDR2 LQKENI. The CDR3 consists of 13 residues. Written as DNA, the CDR3 is TGTGCCAGCTCGCCGGACCCTAGCGGGGGGGAGTACTTC. It specifies CASSPDPSGGEYF.

The CDR3 sequence: CASANMNTEAFF. DNA of the CDR3: TGTGCCAGTGCCAACATGAACACTGAAGCTTTCTTT. The V gene is TRBV19, the J gene TRBJ1-1, with D unresolved. The CDR3 sequence is 12 residues long. V shed 8 bases and J shed 0 bases, with 7 bases lying between them. Germline loops: CDR1 LNHDA, CDR2 SQIVND (reference sequence).

The chain joins TRBV7-3 to TRBJ2-4; TRBD2 matches 10 bases. This CDR3 has 16 amino acids. The V gene's germline CDR1 is SGHTA and CDR2 FQGTGA. The V gene end was trimmed by 10 bases and the J gene end by 4 bases; junction bases not matched to a gene: 13. In DNA form, the CDR3 reads TGTGCCACCACACTTCCTAGCGGGAGAGGTAAAAACATTCAGTACTTC. It specifies CATTLPSGRGKNIQYF.

The rearrangement joins TRBV11-2 to TRBJ2-1; 11 positions agree with TRBD2. V dropped 5 bases and J dropped 4; count of bases not matched to a gene: 13. This CDR3 has 18 residues. CDR1 is SGHAT, CDR2 FQNNGV, per germline. The CDR3 sequence: CASSPRWVAGGRYNEQFF. For the CDR3, the DNA is TGTGCCAGCAGCCCCAGGTGGGTAGCGGGAGGGCGATACAATGAGCAGTTCTTC.

This chain uses TRBV7-8 with TRBJ1-5, with D unclear. The CDR3 has 15 residues. From germline, CDR1 is SGHVS and CDR2 FQNEAQ. V was cut by 4 bases and J by 5 bases, with 15 bases left in between. CDR3 in amino acids: CASSYLGRADQPQHF. For the CDR3, the DNA is TGTGCCAGCAGCTACCTAGGGAGGGCAGATCAGCCCCAGCATTTT.

The genes are TRBV7-8 and TRBJ2-3, with 12 bases fitting TRBD2. The V gene's germline CDR1 is SGHVS and CDR2 FQNEAQ. Losses at the gene ends were 5 bases for V and 4 bases for J; bases not matched to a gene: 4. The CDR3 loop spans 15 amino acids. The CDR3 sequence: CASSARLAGADTQYF. CDR3 DNA sequence: TGTGCCAGCAGCGCCCGACTAGCGGGAGCAGATACGCAGTATTTT. Looking up the rest from reference TRBV7-8 and TRBJ2-3 gives the full variable domain: GAGVSQSPRYKVAKRGQDVALRCDPISGHVSLFWYQQALGQGPEFLTYFQNEAQLDKSGLPSDRFFAERPEGSVSTLKIQRTQQEDSAVYLCASSARLAGADTQYFGPGTRLTVL.

This rearrangement joins TRBV28 to TRBJ1-5; D unclear. Germline V gene lookup returns CDR1 MDHEN and CDR2 SYDVKM. This CDR3 region has 13 residues. The ends were cut back, 7 bases at V and 10 bases at J, with 17 bases in the middle. The DNA for the CDR3 is TGTGCCAGCACTTCAGGCCTGGTACTTCCCCAGCATTTT. Translating it yields CASTSGLVLPQHF.

The chain recombines TRBV12-3 or TRBV12-4 with TRBJ1-3; D call uncertain. The CDR3 consists of 11 residues. The V and J ends lost 2 bases and 6 bases respectively, with 2 bases between them. The CDR3 loop is CASSLLNTIYF. The CDR3 DNA reads as TGTGCCAGCAGTTTACTAAACACCATATATTTT.

This chain uses TRBV7-6 with TRBJ2-2; a weak D match, TRBD1 (5 bases). This CDR3 has 16 amino acids. Germline V gene data show CDR1 as SGHVS and CDR2 as FNYEAQ. Trimming removed 2 bases from V and 4 bases from J, with 14 bases in between. CDR3 sequence (DNA): TGTGCCAGCAGCTTACAGGGCCCCACCGGCACCGGGGAGCTGTTTTTT. Translated: CASSLQGPTGTGELFF.

This clone has only one observation. The chain recombines TRBV5-5 with TRBJ1-3, with D perhaps matching TRBD1 (6 bases). The V end lost 0 bases, the J end lost 4 bases, and 14 bases lay between the germline ends. CDR3 length: 16 amino acids. Looked up from germline, CDR1 is SGHKS and CDR2 is YYEKEE (reference sequence). The CDR3 region is CASSLARTAIGNTIYF. The CDR3 region has the DNA TGTGCCAGCAGCTTGGCCCGGACAGCCATAGGAAACACCATATATTTT.

The chain recombines TRBV21-1 with TRBJ1-2; the DNA was not used to check the table's D call, TRBD1. TRBV21-1 is labeled a pseudogene. CDR3 length: 15 amino acids. The DNA for the CDR3 is TGTGCCAGGGGGCTTAAGGGACAGGGGGCATATGGCTACACCTTC. Protein sequence: CARGLKGQGAYGYTF.

V usage is TRBV4-3 and J usage is TRBJ2-1; 10 nucleotides agree with TRBD2. The germline CDR1 and CDR2 sequences are LGHNA and YSLEER. J was trimmed by 5 bases and V by 3 bases; bases with no gene match: 4. This CDR3 region has 15 residues. CDR3 DNA: TGCGCCAGCAGCCAGGGGACTAGCGCAGACAATGAGCAGTTCTTC. Translating it yields CASSQGTSADNEQFF.

The chain uses TRBV19 and TRBJ1-3; possible D gene TRBD1, 5 bases. V shed 6 bases and J shed 2 bases, with 11 bases lying between them. Germline V gene data show CDR1 as LNHDA and CDR2 as SQIVND (reference sequence). CDR3 length: 14 amino acids. CDR3 protein: CASRSTGPGNTIYF. The CDR3 bases are TGTGCCAGTAGATCCACAGGTCCTGGAAACACCATATATTTT.

V usage is TRBV19 and J usage is TRBJ2-1; 7 bases are shared with TRBD2. Germline V lookup: CDR1 LNHDA, CDR2 SQIVND (reference sequence). Germline trimming cut 5 bases from V and 11 bases from J; bases unmatched to any gene: 9. The CDR3 is 13 residues long. The CDR3 protein is CASSDPYGTKQFF. The CDR3 DNA sequence: TGTGCCAGTAGTGACCCTTACGGGACTAAGCAGTTCTTC.

This rearrangement joins TRBV19 to TRBJ1-6, with D maybe TRBD1 (5 bases). Trimming left V 5 bases short and J 7 bases short, with 6 bases between. This CDR3 is built from 12 residues. Germline values: CDR1 LNHDA, CDR2 SQIVND (reference sequence). CDR3 protein: CASSRQNSPLHF. The CDR3 coding sequence is TGTGCCAGTAGTCGACAGAATTCACCCCTCCACTTT.

This rearrangement joins TRBV6-2 or TRBV6-3 to TRBJ1-5; D unclear. The CDR3 length is 14 residues. Germline CDR1 MNHEY, CDR2 SVGEGT. V was clipped by 0 bases and J by 6 bases, with 9 bases between them. The CDR3 DNA follows: TGTGCCAGCAGTTACTCGATGGGGAGTCAGCCCCAGCATTTT. Protein: CASSYSMGSQPQHF.

The chain combines TRBV7-2 with TRBJ2-7, with no clear D. Looked up from germline, CDR1 is SGHTA and CDR2 is FQGNSA. The CDR3 is 15 amino acids. V was cut by 1 base and J by 2 bases, with 12 bases left in between. CDR3 sequence (DNA): TGTGCCAGCAGCTTAGAGGCAGGATCGACCTACGAGCAGTACTTC. Translated: CASSLEAGSTYEQYF.

The chain couples TRBV7-3 to TRBJ2-1; TRBD2 aligns across 9 bases. The CDR3 is made up of 17 amino acids. Germline assignment: CDR1 SGHTA and CDR2 FQGTGA. J lost 10 bases, V lost 5 bases, and 18 bases had no gene match. In DNA, the CDR3 is TGTGCCAGCAGCCCCGAGGTCGGGGTAGCGGGGGTTAAGGAGCAGTTCTTC. Encoded protein: CASSPEVGVAGVKEQFF.

The chain recombines TRBV27 with TRBJ2-2; 7 bases match TRBD2. V was pared by 2 bases and J by 2 bases, with 5 bases of the junction left unmatched. Germline V gene sequence: CDR1 MNHEY, CDR2 SMNVEV (reference sequence). The CDR3 consists of 16 residues. CDR3 DNA: TGTGCCAGCAGTTTAGCTAGCGGAGGAAACACCGGGGAGCTGTTTTTT. Protein product: CASSLASGGNTGELFF.

The chain has TRBV6-2 or TRBV6-3 and TRBJ1-1; D not certain. CDR1 MNHEY and CDR2 SVGEGT come from the germline V gene. The CDR3 covers 14 residues. Deletions cut 3 bases from V and 3 bases from J, with 11 bases between. The CDR3 DNA reads as TGTGCCAGCAGTTATGAGCGTGAAGACACTGAAGCTTTCTTT. Encoded protein: CASSYEREDTEAFF.

V gene TRBV28 combines with J gene TRBJ2-7, with no clear D. Germline lookup yields CDR1 MDHEN and CDR2 SYDVKM. The CDR3 contains 13 residues. V was shortened by 3 bases and J by 4 bases, with 10 bases between the two germline ends. The CDR3 nucleotides read TGTGCCAGCAGTTTGGCCCCTCGTTACGAGCAGTACTTC. Residues: CASSLAPRYEQYF.

This sequence joins TRBV7-3 and TRBJ2-2, with 8 bases aligning to TRBD1. Trimming at V came to 5 bases and at J to 7 bases, leaving 3 bases not matched to a gene. Germline assignment: CDR1 SGHTA and CDR2 FQGTGA. CDR3 length: 13 residues. The CDR3 sequence: CASSTTGGGELFF. CDR3 nucleotide sequence: TGTGCCAGCAGCACCACAGGGGGCGGGGAGCTGTTTTTT.

The chain uses TRBV28 and TRBJ1-2; 8 bases match TRBD1. Germline lookup yields CDR1 MDHEN and CDR2 SYDVKM. Trimming removed 2 bases from V and 4 bases from J; junction bases left unmatched: 9. This CDR3 comprises 16 residues. CDR3 amino acids: CASSLVQGALLYGYTF. The CDR3 DNA reads TGTGCCAGCAGTTTAGTCCAGGGGGCATTGCTCTATGGCTACACCTTC.

V is TRBV4-1 and J is TRBJ1-5; D is possibly TRBD1 (5 bases). This CDR3 is 17 amino acids long. The germline V gene has CDR1 MGHRA and CDR2 YSYEKL. Trimming took 0 bases from V and 4 from J, leaving 16 bases between them. The CDR3 is CASSQDGAKGINQPQHF. CDR3 bases: TGCGCCAGCAGCCAAGATGGGGCGAAGGGGATAAATCAGCCCCAGCATTTT.

J is TRBJ2-1 and V is TRBV7-3; the match to TRBD2 covers 7 bases. The junction had 7 bases not matched to a gene; V was cut back by 5 bases and J by 9 bases. The CDR3 is made up of 13 amino acids. Germline V lookup: CDR1 SGHTA, CDR2 FQGTGA. CDR3 nucleotide sequence: TGTGCCAGCAGCCCCGGGGGGTTTGGTGAGCAGTTCTTC. Its protein is CASSPGGFGEQFF.

With respect to this clone: Other DNA sequences in the same sample also yield this CDR3. The chain links TRBV6-6 to TRBJ1-2; 9 positions agree with TRBD1. Germline V gene sequence: CDR1 MNHNY, CDR2 SVGAGI (reference sequence). J was trimmed by 6 bases and V by 5 bases; bases with no gene match: 1. This CDR3 region has 12 residues. CDR3 coding DNA: TGTGCCAGCAGTCGGACAGGGGATGGCTACACCTTC. It encodes CASSRTGDGYTF.

This rearrangement joins TRBV9 to TRBJ2-1; the match to TRBD1 covers 9 bases. The CDR3 is 16 residues long. CDR1 SGDLS and CDR2 YYNGEE come from the germline V gene. V trimming: 3 bases; J trimming: 8 bases; junction bases outside the gene matches: 12. The CDR3 region is CASSATAGTGIDEQFF. The DNA of the CDR3 is TGTGCCAGCAGCGCAACCGCCGGGACAGGGATCGATGAGCAGTTCTTC. Variable domain in full (rest from reference TRBV9 and TRBJ2-1): DSGVTQTPKHLITATGQRVTLRCSPRSGDLSVYWYQQSLDQGLQFLIQYYNGEERAKGNILERFSAQQFPDLHSELNLSSLELGDSALYFCASSATAGTGIDEQFFGPGTRLTVL.

The CDR3 spells CASSLLTSGGKSNEQFF. The DNA for the CDR3 is TGTGCCAGCAGCTTACTTACTAGCGGGGGTAAGAGTAATGAGCAGTTCTTC. The chain recombines TRBV11-2 with TRBJ2-1; 11 bases align to TRBD2. Germline CDR1 is SGHAT and CDR2 is FQNNGV. CDR3 length equals 17 residues. With 2 bases clipped from V and 7 bases from J, the junction kept 10 bases outside the gene matches.